The source of this TCR beta chain is a study of blood T cell repertoires in COVID-19. Libraries were prepared by immunoSEQ multiplex PCR; TCRdb keeps only in-frame clonotypes and omits some of them. The repertoire includes 280,000 or so clones, 80% to 90% of them detected once, and about 2% sits in the top ten. V lost 7 bases and J 2 bases, leaving 9 bases between the germline ends. CDR1 and CDR2 (germline): LGHDT, YNNKEL (reference sequence). This CDR3 comprises 13 residues. The sample comprised PBMCs or T cells enriched from blood (not recorded which). The genes are TRBV3-1 (or the pseudogene TRBV3-2) and TRBJ2-1; the D gene is possibly TRBD1 (6 bases). The receptor comes from a young man who had recovered from COVID-19. DNA of the CDR3: TGTGCCAGCAAAGGGGGTACCTACAATGAGCAGTTCTTC. It is translated as CASKGGTYNEQFF.